The rows below give T cell receptor beta chains drawn from one sample of a study of blood T cells in healthy people across ages. One entry per CDR3 protein, called by TCRdb with MiXCR from the 5' RACE reads. In the table there are more than 750,000 distinct CDR3 sequences, 29% of which are singletons. This sample also belongs to another study, concerning T cells of mothers and their children.

Sequencing was performed on blood. The receptors stem from a woman between 35 and 50 years old in good health. CDR3s include the opening cysteine and the closing phenylalanine or tryptophan. The D gene is left open where the match is weak. Clone sizes are given selectively: once, few, many, or a class where the clone is expanded.

v_gene	abundance	d_gene	j_gene	len	CDR3aa	CDR3nt
TRBV18	NA	TRBD2	TRBJ2-1	19	CASSSTSGGAYASYNEQFF	TGTGCCAGCTCGTCGACTAGCGGGGGGGCCTATGCATCCTACAATGAGCAGTTCTTC
TRBV10-3	many	NA	TRBJ2-7	11	CAIGTSYEQYF	TGTGCCATCGGGACGTCCTACGAGCAGTACTTC
TRBV9	few	NA	TRBJ2-5	15	CASSVDQTYQETQYF	TGTGCCAGCAGCGTAGACCAGACGTACCAAGAGACCCAGTACTTC
TRBV19	many	NA	TRBJ2-4	14	CASSQAGEKSIQYF	TGTGCCAGTAGCCAAGCAGGGGAGAAAAGCATTCAGTACTTC
TRBV7-6	few	TRBD1	TRBJ1-4	21	CASSSYPQGARGSVTNEKLFF	TGTGCCAGCAGCTCGTACCCCCAGGGGGCAAGGGGTTCTGTAACTAATGAAAAACTGTTTTTT
TRBV27	NA	NA	TRBJ1-6	15	CASRPLSGPNSPLHF	TGTGCCAGCAGGCCCCTCTCCGGACCAAATTCACCCCTCCACTTT
TRBV18	NA	TRBD1	TRBJ1-2	15	CTSSTGTGDSEGYTF	TGTACCAGCTCCACCGGGACAGGAGACAGTGAGGGCTACACCTTC
TRBV18	NA	NA	TRBJ1-1	18	CASSPRQGAPGDNTEAFF	TGTGCCAGCTCACCAAGGCAGGGCGCCCCAGGGGATAACACTGAAGCTTTCTTT
TRBV5-5	few	NA	TRBJ1-4	16	CASSLPRQARNEKLFF	TGTGCCAGCAGCTTGCCTCGACAGGCCAGAAATGAAAAACTGTTTTTT
TRBV7-3	many	NA	TRBJ2-1	12	CASSLTSGEQFF	TGTGCCAGCAGCTTGACTAGTGGTGAGCAGTTCTTC
TRBV4-3	many	NA	TRBJ2-7	17	CASSQARGELHPYEQYF	TGCGCCAGCAGCCAGGCCAGGGGGGAGCTCCACCCCTACGAGCAGTACTTC
TRBV24-1	NA	NA	TRBJ2-1	14	CATSFSGAHNEQFF	TGTGCCACCAGCTTCTCCGGGGCCCACAATGAGCAGTTCTTC
TRBV6-6	NA	NA	TRBJ1-2	13	CASRWASGGGYTF	TGTGCCAGCAGATGGGCCTCCGGGGGTGGCTACACCTTC
TRBV5-1	many	TRBD2	TRBJ2-7	13	CASAREAFYEQYF	TGCGCCAGCGCCCGGGAGGCCTTCTACGAGCAGTACTTC
TRBV2	NA	TRBD2	TRBJ2-6	18	CASSAQLAGGPGANVLTF	TGTGCCAGCAGCGCTCAACTAGCGGGGGGACCTGGGGCCAACGTCCTGACTTTC
TRBV7-9	NA	NA	TRBJ1-1	11	CASSPYTEAFF	TGTGCCAGCAGCCCCTACACTGAAGCTTTCTTT
TRBV18	NA	TRBD2	TRBJ2-5	14	CASSPQGGLNEQYF	TGTGCCAGCTCACCACAGGGAGGGCTAAATGAGCAGTACTTC
TRBV29-1	NA	NA	TRBJ2-7	12	CSVADGPYEQYF	TGCAGCGTAGCGGACGGGCCCTACGAGCAGTACTTC
TRBV12-3/TRBV12-4	NA	NA	TRBJ1-5	15	CASSGERGFGQPQHF	TGTGCCAGCAGTGGGGAGAGAGGGTTTGGACAGCCCCAGCATTTT
TRBV5-1	few	NA	TRBJ2-1	13	CASSLEEGNEQFF	TGCGCCAGCAGCTTGGAGGAGGGGAATGAGCAGTTCTTC
TRBV20-1	few	NA	TRBJ2-3	13	CSGGGGYTDTQYF	TGCAGTGGGGGGGGCGGGTACACAGATACGCAGTATTTT
TRBV7-8	NA	NA	TRBJ2-7	17	CASSLSHSGANSYERYF	TGTGCCAGCAGCTTAAGTCATTCAGGGGCAAACTCCTACGAGCGGTACTTC
TRBV7-2	few	TRBD1	TRBJ1-5	17	CASSLGSPGGNNQPQHF	TGTGCCAGCAGCTTAGGATCCCCAGGGGGTAACAATCAGCCCCAGCATTTT
TRBV4-3	few	NA	TRBJ1-3	17	CASSRAGTPVAGNTIYF	TGCGCCAGCAGCCGAGCTGGGACACCCGTCGCTGGAAACACCATATATTTT
TRBV19	NA	TRBD2	TRBJ2-1	17	CASSMGLAGPTYNEQFF	TGTGCCAGTAGTATGGGACTAGCGGGACCGACCTACAATGAGCAGTTCTTC
TRBV4-3	NA	NA	TRBJ1-2	14	CASSPGKFDYGYTF	TGCGCCAGCAGCCCGGGAAAGTTCGACTATGGCTACACCTTC
TRBV24-1	few	TRBD2	TRBJ2-3	14	CATSDKTSRDTQYF	TGTGCCACCAGTGACAAGACTAGCCGAGATACGCAGTATTTT
TRBV20-1	many	TRBD1	TRBJ2-7	14	CSSSGQDNSYEQYF	TGCAGTTCCTCGGGACAGGACAATTCCTACGAGCAGTACTTC
TRBV12-3/TRBV12-4	many	NA	TRBJ2-7	12	CASSLMPYEQYF	TGTGCCAGCAGTTTAATGCCCTACGAGCAGTACTTC
TRBV6-2/TRBV6-3	NA	TRBD1	TRBJ1-6	17	CASSLQPGTAYNSPLHF	TGTGCCAGCAGCCTACAACCGGGGACAGCCTATAATTCACCCCTCCACTTT
TRBV9	many	NA	TRBJ2-5	15	CASSDTGLIQETQYF	TGTGCCAGCAGTGATACAGGGTTGATCCAAGAGACCCAGTACTTC
TRBV20-1	many	TRBD2	TRBJ2-1	14	CSARDPSGVNEQFF	TGCAGTGCTAGAGATCCTAGCGGGGTCAATGAGCAGTTCTTC
TRBV7-9	NA	TRBD1	TRBJ2-6	17	CASSGGTGFSGANVLTF	TGTGCCAGCAGCGGCGGGACAGGGTTCTCTGGGGCCAACGTCCTGACTTTC
TRBV20-1	few	TRBD1	TRBJ1-1	12	CSAARGHSEAFF	TGCAGTGCCGCAAGGGGGCACTCTGAAGCTTTCTTT
TRBV27	NA	NA	TRBJ1-2	15	CASSHDTPDLYGYTF	TGTGCCAGCAGTCATGACACCCCGGACCTCTATGGCTACACCTTC
TRBV12-3/TRBV12-4	NA	NA	TRBJ1-1	15	CASSPGGSGGTEAFF	TGTGCCAGCAGTCCCGGGGGCAGTGGCGGCACTGAAGCTTTCTTT
TRBV28	NA	TRBD2	TRBJ2-5	15	CASNGGLANQETQYF	TGTGCCAGCAATGGGGGACTAGCAAACCAAGAGACCCAGTACTTC
TRBV11-2	NA	NA	TRBJ2-1	17	CASSLGAGTSSYNEQFF	TGTGCCAGCAGCTTGGGAGCGGGGACAAGCTCCTACAATGAGCAGTTCTTC
TRBV28	NA	NA	TRBJ2-7	12	CASSLRQGEQYF	TGTGCCAGCAGTTTAAGGCAGGGCGAGCAGTACTTC
TRBV2	few	TRBD1	TRBJ2-7	15	CASTDRTGGGYEQYF	TGTGCCAGCACCGATCGGACAGGGGGCGGCTACGAGCAGTACTTC